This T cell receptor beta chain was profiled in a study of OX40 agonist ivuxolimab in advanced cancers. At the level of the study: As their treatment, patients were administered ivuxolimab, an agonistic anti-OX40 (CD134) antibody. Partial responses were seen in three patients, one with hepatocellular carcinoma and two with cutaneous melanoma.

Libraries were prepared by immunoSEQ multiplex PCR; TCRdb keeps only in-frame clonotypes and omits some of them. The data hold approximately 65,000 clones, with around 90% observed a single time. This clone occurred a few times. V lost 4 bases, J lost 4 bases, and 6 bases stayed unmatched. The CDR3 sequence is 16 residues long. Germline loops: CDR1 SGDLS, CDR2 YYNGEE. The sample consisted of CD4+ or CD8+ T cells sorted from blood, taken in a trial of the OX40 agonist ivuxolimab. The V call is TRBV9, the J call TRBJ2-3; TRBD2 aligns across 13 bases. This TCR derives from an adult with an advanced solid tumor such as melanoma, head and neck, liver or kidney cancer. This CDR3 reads CASSPGLAGAADTQYF. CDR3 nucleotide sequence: TGTGCCAGCAGCCCCGGACTAGCGGGAGCGGCAGATACGCAGTATTTT. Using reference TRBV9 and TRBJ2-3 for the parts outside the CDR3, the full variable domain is DSGVTQTPKHLITATGQRVTLRCSPRSGDLSVYWYQQSLDQGLQFLIQYYNGEERAKGNILERFSAQQFPDLHSELNLSSLELGDSALYFCASSPGLAGAADTQYFGPGTRLTVL.